These 7 T cell receptor beta chains originate from one sample sequenced in a study of tumor and adjacent non-tumor tissue in lung cancer. This sample's RNA came from whole unsorted tissue. A modified ARM-PCR protocol with three rounds of nested PCR amplified TCRbeta. TCRdb processed the multiplex PCR reads anew with MiXCR; each CDR3 protein has one entry. The sample holds about 110,000 distinct CDR3 sequences, about 80% seen once. The source material was lung tumor tissue. All receptors derive from a man aged 65 to 79 with non-small cell lung cancer.

Regarding this clonotype: This clone may be a read error of a much larger clone one base away. This sequence joins TRBV7-9 and TRBJ1-2; D possibly corresponds to TRBD1 (5 bases). The germline V gene has CDR1 SEHNR and CDR2 FQNEAQ (reference sequence). The CDR3 runs to 13 residues. The CDR3 region is CASSGGVNYGYIF. The CDR3 DNA is TGTGCCAGCAGCGGGGGGGTTAACTATGGCTACATCTTC.

The rearrangement links TRBV6-6 to TRBJ1-2; 10 bases fit TRBD1. Trimming at V came to 8 bases and at J to 9 bases, leaving 18 bases not matched to a gene. In germline, CDR1 is MNHNY, CDR2 SVGAGI (reference sequence). This CDR3 comprises 16 residues. The CDR3 protein is CASDMDRGNSLYSYTF. CDR3 nucleotide sequence: TGTGCCAGCGATATGGACAGGGGGAACTCGCTTTATAGCTACACCTTC.

The V and J genes are TRBV14 and TRBJ2-3; 8 nucleotides align to TRBD2. V trimming: 4 bases; J trimming: 5 bases; junction bases outside the gene matches: 11. Germline CDR1 and CDR2: SGHDN and FVKESK. This CDR3 is built from 16 residues. The CDR3 region is CASSPTAGVFRDTQYF. The CDR3 region has the DNA TGTGCCAGCAGCCCAACAGCGGGAGTTTTCCGAGATACGCAGTATTTT.

The rearrangement uses TRBV12-3 or TRBV12-4 and TRBJ2-2, with D tentatively TRBD2 (5 bases). The CDR3 contains 12 residues. V was trimmed by 7 bases and J by 14 bases, leaving 17 bases between them. The CDR3 DNA follows: TGTGCCAGCACCGCTTACAACGGGAAACTGTTTTTT. Its translation: CASTAYNGKLFF.

The sample holds one count of this clonotype. V gene TRBV11-2 combines with J gene TRBJ2-2; 7 nucleotides align to TRBD1. The CDR3 length is 16 residues. The J segment lost 7 bases and the V segment lost 2 bases, leaving 10 bases of the junction unmatched. The germline V gene encodes CDR1 SGHAT and CDR2 FQNNGV. CDR3 region: CASSLLGTGVVGELFF. The CDR3, as DNA: TGTGCCAGCAGCTTATTGGGCACAGGGGTAGTCGGGGAGCTGTTTTTT.

Notes on this clonotype: An end of the junction does not agree with germline; a read error may underlie this. CDR3 DNA: TGTGCCAGCAGTAATAAGTTTCCGGGACTGGGAAGTAGCAATCAGCCCCAGGATTTT. It translates to CASSNKFPGLGSSNQPQDF. The V and J genes are TRBV6-1 and TRBJ1-5; perhaps TRBD1 as D (5 bases). The CDR3 loop spans 19 amino acids. Germline lookup yields CDR1 MNHNS and CDR2 SASEGT.

Remarks on this clonotype: One junction end does not reproduce the germline sequence, and a read error may be involved. This rearrangement joins TRBV4-1 to TRBJ2-1; D might be TRBD2 (6 bases). CDR3 size: 17 residues. Germline V gene lookup returns CDR1 MGHRA and CDR2 YSYEKL. The CDR3 DNA is TGCGCCAGCAGCCAGAGGGGTCCGGGGGACTCCTACAATGAACAGTTCTTC. Encoded protein: CASSQRGPGDSYNEQFF.